The source of this TCR beta chain is a study of blood T cell repertoires in COVID-19. The table came from immunoSEQ multiplex PCR; TCRdb's copy has only in-frame clones and leaves some out. This sample yields around 100,000 clones, of which over 75% are seen a single time; about 6.9% belongs to the top ten. V shed 0 bases, J shed 5 bases, and the junction held 3 bases outside the gene matches. The CDR3 length is 15 residues. The V gene's germline CDR1 is LGHNA and CDR2 YSLEER. The sample consisted of peripheral blood. The TCR was taken from a young man in a cohort sampled during active COVID-19. This chain uses TRBV4-3 with TRBJ1-2, with TRBD1 identical over 10 bases. The CDR3 DNA sequence: TGCGCCAGCAGCCAAGATGCGGGACAGGGGTATGGCTACACCTTC. This gives the protein CASSQDAGQGYGYTF.